The 31 T cell receptor beta chains given below trace back to one sample, sequenced in a study of blood T cell repertoires in COVID-19. Some clones are missing from TCRdb's copy, which holds only in-frame ones; the method was immunoSEQ multiplex PCR. This sample yields roughly 220,000 clones, of which approximately 90% are seen a single time; about 4% belongs to the top ten. The sample was PBMCs or T cells enriched from blood (not recorded which). Receptors originate from a woman between 40 and 50 years old with acute COVID-19.

V and J are TRBV21-1 and TRBJ1-1; the table gives TRBD1 as D, unverified against the DNA. TRBV21-1 is marked as a pseudogene. The CDR3 sequence is 15 residues long. DNA for the CDR3: TGTGCCAGCGGGCCTCTCTCGAGTTGGAACACTGAAGCTTTCTTT. This gives the protein CASGPLSSWNTEAFF.

The count of this clone is one. The chain links TRBV10-2 to TRBJ2-7; the match to TRBD1 covers 7 bases. Trimming removed 6 bases from V and 4 bases from J; junction bases left unmatched: 12. The germline CDR1 and CDR2 sequences are WSHSY and SAAADI. CDR3 length equals 15 residues. In nucleotides, the CDR3 is TGCGCCAGCAGCCCCAATGAGGGGGCGCGATACGAGCAGTACGTC. This translates into CASSPNEGARYEQYV.

The chain recombines TRBV11-2 with TRBJ2-2; 7 bases are a match to TRBD2. This CDR3 is built from 18 residues. Germline values: CDR1 SGHAT, CDR2 FQNNGV. V lost 5 bases, J lost 3 bases, and 15 bases stayed unmatched. The DNA of the CDR3 is TGTGCCAGCAGCCCCCGGGCTGTTCGACTAGCCGACACCGGGGAGCTGTTTTTT. Encoded protein: CASSPRAVRLADTGELFF.

The rearrangement joins TRBV30 to TRBJ1-1, with D maybe TRBD1 (6 bases). Trimming removed 2 bases from V and 7 bases from J, with 8 bases in between. The CDR3 is 11 residues long. From germline, CDR1 is GTSNPN and CDR2 SVGIG (reference sequence). This CDR3 reads CAWSQGSEAFF. The CDR3 nucleotides read TGTGCCTGGAGTCAGGGGAGTGAAGCTTTCTTT.

This chain links TRBV19 with TRBJ1-5; the D is unclear. The germline gives CDR1 LNHDA, CDR2 SQIVND (reference sequence). Deletions cut 5 bases from V and 3 bases from J, with 23 bases between. The CDR3 runs 18 residues. This CDR3 is CASSSSDIAGIYNQPQHF. The CDR3 DNA reads as TGTGCCAGTAGTTCCTCCGACATTGCAGGCATATACAATCAGCCCCAGCATTTT. Supplemented by reference TRBV19 and TRBJ1-5, the full variable domain reads DGGITQSPKYLFRKEGQNVTLSCEQNLNHDAMYWYRQDPGQGLRLIYYSQIVNDFQKGDIAEGYSVSREKKESFPLTVTSAQKNPTAFYLCASSSSDIAGIYNQPQHFGDGTRLSIL.

V gene TRBV2 combines with J gene TRBJ1-2; D might be TRBD1 (6 bases). Germline V gene data show CDR1 as SNHLY and CDR2 as FYNNEI. Trimming left V 8 bases short and J 6 bases short, with 19 bases between. The CDR3 is made up of 14 amino acids. CDR3 nucleotide sequence: TGTGCCAGCCCGAGAACACAGGGCACCCATGGCTACACCTTC. Translation gives CASPRTQGTHGYTF.

The chain employs TRBV4-2 and TRBJ2-2; D is undetermined. V gave up 0 bases and J gave up 0 bases, with 8 bases separating them. The CDR3 runs to 16 residues. The V gene's germline CDR1 is LGHNA and CDR2 YNFKEQ. In nucleotides, the CDR3 is TGTGCCAGCAGCCAAGATTCGAGCCCGAACACCGGGGAGCTGTTTTTT. It yields the protein CASSQDSSPNTGELFF.

This chain connects TRBV29-1 to TRBJ2-1, with 12 bases lining up with TRBD1. The CDR3 is 15 amino acids. Losses at the gene ends were 7 bases for V and 10 bases for J; bases not matched to a gene: 14. The germline V gene has CDR1 SQVTM and CDR2 ANQGSEA. In nucleotides, the CDR3 is TGCAGCGCCCTCTCCGGGACAGGGGGCAAGAAGGAGCAGTTCTTC. It codes for CSALSGTGGKKEQFF.

The chain links TRBV25-1 to TRBJ1-3, with D unresolved. Looked up from germline, CDR1 is MGHDK and CDR2 is SYGVNS. The CDR3 is 13 amino acids. Trimming cost V 5 bases and J 2 bases, with 7 bases left between them. CDR3 sequence: CASSLSAGNTIYF. CDR3 sequence (DNA): TGTGCCAGCAGTCTCAGCGCTGGAAACACCATATATTTT.

In its sample, this clone was seen a few times. This chain joins TRBV5-4 and TRBJ1-1; TRBD1 aligns across 8 bases. This CDR3 is built from 13 residues. The V segment lost 3 bases and the J segment 6 bases; nucleotides outside the gene matches: 4. From germline, CDR1 is SGHNT and CDR2 YYREEE (reference sequence). DNA for the CDR3: TGTGCCAGCAGCTCAAAACAGGGGGCTGAAGCTTTCTTT. Encoded protein: CASSSKQGAEAFF.

This clone was seen a handful of times. The chain joins TRBV5-5 to TRBJ2-5, with D possibly TRBD1 on 6 matching bases. V gave up 0 bases and J gave up 5 bases, with 11 bases separating them. The CDR3 is 14 amino acids. From germline, CDR1 is SGHKS and CDR2 YYEKEE (reference sequence). Written as DNA, the CDR3 is TGTGCCAGCAGCTTGGAATGGGGGCGGGAGACCCAGTACTTC. It codes for CASSLEWGRETQYF.

This chain links TRBV6-5 with TRBJ1-2, with TRBD1 matching 7 bases. The CDR3 is 15 amino acids. Unmatched junction bases numbered 5, after V lost 0 bases and J lost 4 bases. Germline CDR1 and CDR2: MNHEY and SVGAGI. The CDR3 protein is CASSYSPPGGYGYTF. The CDR3 bases are TGTGCCAGCAGTTACTCCCCGCCAGGGGGCTATGGCTACACCTTC.

This clone was counted a single time. The CDR3 region has the DNA TGTGCCAGCAGGGACTTGAACACTGAAGCTTTCTTT. Translation gives CASRDLNTEAFF. J is TRBJ1-1 and V is TRBV2; D is ambiguous. Germline V gives CDR1 SNHLY, CDR2 FYNNEI. With 6 bases removed from V and 0 bases from J, the gap between germline ends came to 5 bases. The CDR3 extends over 12 amino acids. The variable domain in full, with the rest retrieved from reference TRBV2 and TRBJ1-1, is EPEVTQTPSHQVTQMGQEVILRCVPISNHLYFYWYRQILGQKVEFLVSFYNNEISEKSEIFDDQFSVERPDGSNFTLKIRSTKLEDSAMYFCASRDLNTEAFFGQGTRLTVV.

The chain has TRBV2 and TRBJ1-1, with D maybe TRBD1 (6 bases). This CDR3 is 17 amino acids long. The V end lost 7 bases, the J end lost 3 bases, and 24 bases lay between the germline ends. The germline CDR1 and CDR2 sequences are SNHLY and FYNNEI. CDR3 DNA: TGTGCCAGCACCTTGAAAGGGGTCCAGGGGAGAGACACTGAAGCTTTCTTT. As protein: CASTLKGVQGRDTEAFF.

This chain uses TRBV11-2 with TRBJ2-1, with 7 nucleotides matching TRBD2. CDR1 SGHAT and CDR2 FQNNGV come from the germline V gene. The CDR3 has 14 residues. V was pared by 5 bases and J by 6 bases, with 7 bases of the junction left unmatched. The CDR3: CASSRRLAGNEQFF. CDR3 coding DNA: TGTGCCAGCAGCCGAAGACTAGCTGGCAATGAGCAGTTCTTC.

This chain links TRBV2 with TRBJ1-6; tentative D call: TRBD1 (6 bases). The V end was cut by 3 bases, the J end by 10 bases, with 22 bases between. The CDR3 is made up of 17 amino acids. The V gene's germline CDR1 is SNHLY and CDR2 FYNNEI. CDR3 sequence reads: CASSERETGIFGSPLHF. The CDR3 DNA reads as TGTGCCAGCAGTGAGAGGGAGACAGGTATCTTCGGGTCACCCCTCCACTTT. Combining the CDR3 with reference TRBV2 and TRBJ1-6 gives the whole variable domain EPEVTQTPSHQVTQMGQEVILRCVPISNHLYFYWYRQILGQKVEFLVSFYNNEISEKSEIFDDQFSVERPDGSNFTLKIRSTKLEDSAMYFCASSERETGIFGSPLHFGNGTRLTVT.

This clone has only one observation. This chain uses TRBV6-4 with TRBJ2-2; the D gene is possibly TRBD1 (5 bases). The V end lost 6 bases, the J end lost 1 base, and 9 bases lay between the germline ends. Germline V gene lookup returns CDR1 MRHNA and CDR2 SNTAGT. This CDR3 has 14 amino acids. The CDR3 here is CASSTGQNTGELFF. CDR3 DNA sequence: TGTGCCAGCAGCACCGGACAGAACACCGGGGAGCTGTTTTTT.

This clone has just one count. V and J are TRBV2 and TRBJ2-1; 9 positions match TRBD1. V shed 5 bases, J shed 7 bases, and the junction held 15 bases outside the gene matches. CDR3 size: 17 residues. Germline V gives CDR1 SNHLY, CDR2 FYNNEI. The CDR3 bases are TGTGCCAGCAGTCCAGGGACAGGGAATGAGGGGGGGAATGAGCAGTTCTTC. Amino acids: CASSPGTGNEGGNEQFF. Filled out from reference TRBV2 and TRBJ2-1, the complete variable domain reads EPEVTQTPSHQVTQMGQEVILRCVPISNHLYFYWYRQILGQKVEFLVSFYNNEISEKSEIFDDQFSVERPDGSNFTLKIRSTKLEDSAMYFCASSPGTGNEGGNEQFFGPGTRLTVL.

The chain uses TRBV5-1 and TRBJ1-1, with D possibly TRBD1 on 6 matching bases. The CDR3 extends over 16 amino acids. V lost 0 bases and J lost 0, with 12 bases in between. CDR1 is SGHRS, CDR2 YFSETQ, per germline. The CDR3 sequence is CASSLAGRQVNTEAFF. The CDR3, as DNA: TGCGCCAGCAGCTTGGCCGGCAGACAGGTGAACACTGAAGCTTTCTTT.

This clone showed up just a few times. The V call is TRBV5-1, the J call TRBJ1-6; TRBD1 aligns across 7 bases. This CDR3 region has 14 residues. The ends lost 5 bases at V and 10 bases at J; junction bases unmatched: 9. Germline loops: CDR1 SGHRS, CDR2 YFSETQ. The CDR3 bases are TGCGCCAGCAGACGAGGGACAGTCTCCTCACCCCTCCACTTT. This encodes CASRRGTVSSPLHF.

This chain joins TRBV18 and TRBJ1-3; 12 bases fit TRBD1. The CDR3 spans 16 residues. Germline V CDR1 and CDR2: KGHSH, LQKENI. Losses at the gene ends were 5 bases for V and 1 base for J; bases not matched to a gene: 3. CDR3 residues: CASSAGQGASGNTIYF. The CDR3 region has the DNA TGTGCCAGCTCAGCGGGACAGGGGGCTTCTGGAAACACCATATATTTT. Full variable domain (outside the CDR3, taken from reference TRBV18 and TRBJ1-3): NAGVMQNPRHLVRRRGQEARLRCSPMKGHSHVYWYRQLPEEGLKFMVYLQKENIIDESGMPKERFSAEFPKEGPSILRIQQVVRGDSAAYFCASSAGQGASGNTIYFGEGSWLTVV.

The CDR3 reads CAWSVGTGINQPQHF. The CDR3 coding sequence is TGTGCCTGGAGTGTTGGTACCGGGATTAATCAGCCCCAGCATTTT. This chain connects TRBV30 to TRBJ1-5; D is ambiguous. Trimming left V 0 bases short and J 4 bases short, with 13 bases between. The CDR3 totals 15 residues. Germline loops: CDR1 GTSNPN, CDR2 SVGIG (reference sequence).

This clone was observed a single time. The V and J genes are TRBV7-3 and TRBJ1-6; maybe TRBD1 (6 bases). Trimming stripped 2 bases from V and 9 bases from J, with 11 bases between. Germline CDR1 is SGHTA and CDR2 is FQGTGA. The CDR3 consists of 14 residues. The CDR3 loop reads CASSLGTLFSPLHF. The CDR3 nucleotides are TGTGCCAGCAGCTTAGGGACATTGTTTTCACCCCTCCACTTT.

This chain connects TRBV6-5 to TRBJ1-5; 7 bases match TRBD1. Per germline, CDR1 MNHEY and CDR2 SVGAGI. This CDR3 has 13 amino acids. Losses at the gene ends were 6 bases for V and 11 bases for J; bases not matched to a gene: 10. This CDR3 reads CASSGDSRLAQHF. The CDR3, as DNA: TGTGCCAGCAGCGGGGACAGCCGCTTGGCCCAGCATTTT.

The chain employs TRBV20-1 and TRBJ1-1; the D gene is possibly TRBD1 (5 bases). This CDR3 region has 13 residues. Germline-derived CDR1 and CDR2 are DFQATT and SNEGSKA (reference sequence). The V and J ends lost 4 bases and 0 bases respectively, with 9 bases between them. This CDR3 is CSAIDSVNTEAFF. The DNA of the CDR3 is TGCAGTGCTATTGACAGTGTGAACACTGAAGCTTTCTTT.

V usage is TRBV4-2 and J usage is TRBJ2-5, with 14 bases matching TRBD2. Trimming took 4 bases from V and 4 from J; bases not matched to a gene: 5. The CDR3 is 16 amino acids. Germline V gives CDR1 LGHNA, CDR2 YNFKEQ. The CDR3 DNA follows: TGTGCCAGCAGCCCAGGACTAGCGGGGGGCGGAGAGACCCAGTACTTC. The encoded protein is CASSPGLAGGGETQYF.

This clone was found once. This chain connects TRBV30 to TRBJ1-1; D remains ambiguous. The CDR3 is 13 amino acids. Germline CDR1 GTSNPN, CDR2 SVGIG (reference sequence). Trimming removed 2 bases from V and 1 base from J, with 8 bases in between. CDR3 region: CAWSLPPNTEAFF. The CDR3 DNA follows: TGTGCCTGGAGTCTACCCCCGAACACTGAAGCTTTCTTT.

The chain joins TRBV5-4 to TRBJ2-3, with unresolved D. The CDR3 consists of 14 residues. Trimming stripped 4 bases from V and 2 bases from J, with 11 bases between. Germline assignment: CDR1 SGHNT and CDR2 YYREEE (reference sequence). CDR3 coding DNA: TGTGCCAGCAGCGTAACTCCCAACACAGATACGCAGTATTTT. This sequence encodes CASSVTPNTDTQYF.

The chain joins TRBV19 to TRBJ1-2, with 7 bases lining up with TRBD1. Germline CDR1 is LNHDA and CDR2 is SQIVND (reference sequence). The J segment lost 8 bases and the V segment lost 2 bases, leaving 14 bases of the junction unmatched. The CDR3 covers 16 residues. The CDR3 reads CASSINAVGTAWGYTF. In DNA, the CDR3 is TGTGCCAGTAGTATAAATGCGGTCGGGACAGCCTGGGGCTACACCTTC. Combining the CDR3 with reference TRBV19 and TRBJ1-2 gives the whole variable domain DGGITQSPKYLFRKEGQNVTLSCEQNLNHDAMYWYRQDPGQGLRLIYYSQIVNDFQKGDIAEGYSVSREKKESFPLTVTSAQKNPTAFYLCASSINAVGTAWGYTFGSGTRLTVV.

J is TRBJ1-1 and V is TRBV7-3; 8 bases agree with TRBD1. The germline CDR1 and CDR2 sequences are SGHTA and FQGTGA. Trimming at V came to 5 bases and at J to 4 bases, leaving 6 bases not matched to a gene. The CDR3 runs 14 residues. DNA of the CDR3: TGTGCCAGCAGCCCGACAGGGGTGGTCACTGAAGCTTTCTTT. Its protein is CASSPTGVVTEAFF.

The CDR3 nucleotides read TGTGCCAGCAGTCCCGGGGGACAGGGGCAAGAGACCCAGTACTTC. Protein product: CASSPGGQGQETQYF. The rearrangement joins TRBV2 to TRBJ2-5, with TRBD1 matching 10 bases. Germline lookup yields CDR1 SNHLY and CDR2 FYNNEI. The V gene end was trimmed by 5 bases and the J gene end by 2 bases; junction bases not matched to a gene: 5. The CDR3 consists of 15 residues.